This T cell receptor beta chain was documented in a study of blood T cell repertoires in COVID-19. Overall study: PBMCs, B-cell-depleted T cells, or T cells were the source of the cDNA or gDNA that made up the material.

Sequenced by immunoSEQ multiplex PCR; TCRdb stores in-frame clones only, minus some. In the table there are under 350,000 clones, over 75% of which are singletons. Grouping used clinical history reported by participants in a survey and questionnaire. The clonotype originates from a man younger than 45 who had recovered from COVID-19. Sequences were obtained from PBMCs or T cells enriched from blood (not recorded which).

CDR3 loop: CASGLGLAAQETQYF. The CDR3 region has the DNA TGTGCTAGTGGTTTGGGGCTAGCGGCTCAAGAGACCCAGTACTTC. The chain uses TRBV12-5 and TRBJ2-5, with TRBD2 matching over 7 bases. This CDR3 spans 15 amino acids. V dropped 1 base and J dropped 2; count of bases not matched to a gene: 4. Germline V gene data show CDR1 as LGHNT and CDR2 as FRNRAP.